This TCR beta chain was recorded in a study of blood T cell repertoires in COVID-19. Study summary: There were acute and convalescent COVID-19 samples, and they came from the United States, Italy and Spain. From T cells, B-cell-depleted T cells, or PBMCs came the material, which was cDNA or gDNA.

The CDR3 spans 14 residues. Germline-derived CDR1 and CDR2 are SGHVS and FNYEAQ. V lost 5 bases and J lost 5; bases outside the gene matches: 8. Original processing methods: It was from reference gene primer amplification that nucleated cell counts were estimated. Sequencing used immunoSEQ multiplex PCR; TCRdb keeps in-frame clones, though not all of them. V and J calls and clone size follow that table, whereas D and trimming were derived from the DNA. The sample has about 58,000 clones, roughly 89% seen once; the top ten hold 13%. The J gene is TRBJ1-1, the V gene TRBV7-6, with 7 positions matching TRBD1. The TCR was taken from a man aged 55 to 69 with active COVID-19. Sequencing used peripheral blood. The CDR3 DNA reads TGTGCCAGCAGCCATAGGGACAGCTGGACTGAAGCTTTCTTT. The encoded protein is CASSHRDSWTEAFF. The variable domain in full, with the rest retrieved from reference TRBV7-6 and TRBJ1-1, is GAGVSQSPRYKVTKRGQDVALRCDPISGHVSLYWYRQALGQGPEFLTYFNYEAQQDKSGLPNDRFSAERPEGSISTLTIQRTEQRDSAMYRCASSHRDSWTEAFFGQGTRLTVV.